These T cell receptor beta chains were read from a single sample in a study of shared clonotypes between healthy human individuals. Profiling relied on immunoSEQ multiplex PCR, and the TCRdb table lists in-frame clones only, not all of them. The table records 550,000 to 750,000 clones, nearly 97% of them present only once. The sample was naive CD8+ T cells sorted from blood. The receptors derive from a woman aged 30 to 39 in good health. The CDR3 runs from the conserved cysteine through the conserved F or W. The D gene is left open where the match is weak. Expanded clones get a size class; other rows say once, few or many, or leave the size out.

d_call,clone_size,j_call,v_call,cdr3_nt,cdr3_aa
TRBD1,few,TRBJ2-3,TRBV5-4,TGTGCCAGCAGCGTGGGACAGGGGGAGGATACGCAGTATTTT,CASSVGQGEDTQYF
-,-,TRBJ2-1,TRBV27,TGTGCCAGCAGTCCCCGGGGTGCGGATGAGCAGTTCTTC,CASSPRGADEQFF
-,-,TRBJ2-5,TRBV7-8,TGTGCCGATGGCGGGACGCTGCAAGAGACCCAGTACTTC,CADGGTLQETQYF
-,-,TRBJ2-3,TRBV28,TGTGCCAGCAGTTTAATGGTATCCCGAGATACGCAGTATTTT,CASSLMVSRDTQYF
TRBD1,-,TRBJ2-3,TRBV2,TGTGCCAGCAGATCGTGGACAGGGGGACCAGATACGCAGTATTTT,CASRSWTGGPDTQYF
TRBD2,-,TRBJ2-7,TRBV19,TGTGCCAGTAGTCGGACTAGCGGGAGCGGGTACGAGCAGTACTTC,CASSRTSGSGYEQYF
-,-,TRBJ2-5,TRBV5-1,TGCGCCAGCAGCTTATCCCCAGGACAGATCCTTGGGGCCCAGTACTTC,CASSLSPGQILGAQYF
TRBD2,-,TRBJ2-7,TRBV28,TGTGCCAGCAGTTTACTAGCGGGAGAATACGAGCAGTACTTC,CASSLLAGEYEQYF
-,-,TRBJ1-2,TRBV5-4,TGTGCCAGCAGCAATACGGCGAGTCTTGGCGGCTACACCTTC,CASSNTASLGGYTF
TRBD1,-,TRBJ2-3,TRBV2,TGTGCCAGCAGGGGACAGGGACACACAGATACGCAGTATTTT,CASRGQGHTDTQYF
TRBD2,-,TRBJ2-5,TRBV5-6,TGTGCCAGCAGCTTGGTCCAAAGCGGGAGGGCTGTGGAGACCCAGTACTTC,CASSLVQSGRAVETQYF
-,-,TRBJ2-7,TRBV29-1,TGCAGCGTTATCCCTCGGTCGGACGGACCCTACGAGCAGTACTTC,CSVIPRSDGPYEQYF
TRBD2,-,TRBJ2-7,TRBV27,TGTGCCAGCAGTTTAAGCGGGAATGGGAACGAGCAGTACTTC,CASSLSGNGNEQYF
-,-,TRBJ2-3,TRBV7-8,TGTGCCAGCAGCTTAAATAGCTATCGCACAGATACGCAGTATTTT,CASSLNSYRTDTQYF
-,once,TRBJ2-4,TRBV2,TGCGAGCTTGGAGGTCTAGCCAAAAACATTCAGTACTTC,CELGGLAKNIQYF
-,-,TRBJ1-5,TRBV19,TGTGCCAGTAGTATAGGACGGATTGATCAGCCCCAGCATTTT,CASSIGRIDQPQHF
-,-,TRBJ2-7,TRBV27,TGTGCCAGCAGTTTTCAGACGGGGACCTACGAGCAGTACTTC,CASSFQTGTYEQYF
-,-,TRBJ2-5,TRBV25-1,TGTGCCAGCAGTGGTATTAAGGTGGGGGTTCGGTACCAAGAGACCCAGTACTTC,CASSGIKVGVRYQETQYF
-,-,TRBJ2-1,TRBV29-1,TGCAGCGTTGAGAATGAGCAGTTCTTC,CSVENEQFF
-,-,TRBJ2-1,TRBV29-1,TGCAGCGCAACGGACAGAACCCATGAGCAGTTCTTC,CSATDRTHEQFF
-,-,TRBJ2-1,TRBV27,TGTGCCAGCAGTTTTCAGCGCTCCTACAATGAGCAGTTCTTC,CASSFQRSYNEQFF
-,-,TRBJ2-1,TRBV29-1,TGCAGCGTTGTACTCGCGCGGAAAATAAACAATGAGCAGTTCTTC,CSVVLARKINNEQFF
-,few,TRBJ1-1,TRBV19,TGTGCCAGTGGAACGGGGCGGGGCCTGAACACTGAAGCTTTCTTT,CASGTGRGLNTEAFF
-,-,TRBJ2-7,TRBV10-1,TGCGCCAGCAGTGAGGGGGGATTCGGCGGAGTCGAGCAGTACTTC,CASSEGGFGGVEQYF
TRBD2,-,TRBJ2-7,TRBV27,TGTGCCAGCAGTTTTAAGCGGGAAAATTACGAGCAGTACTTC,CASSFKRENYEQYF
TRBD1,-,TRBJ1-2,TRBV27,TGTGCCAGCAGTTTTAGGACAGGGGAAAACTATGGCTACACCTTC,CASSFRTGENYGYTF
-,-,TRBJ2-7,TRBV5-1,TGCGCCAGCAGACTAAAGGACGTTGTCTACGAGCAGTACTTC,CASRLKDVVYEQYF
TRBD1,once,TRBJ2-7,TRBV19,TGTGCCAGTAGTGTCGGGACAGCTACCTACGAGCAGTACTTC,CASSVGTATYEQYF
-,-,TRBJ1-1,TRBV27,TGTGCCAGCACTATCGTTGGTGGCCACACTGAAGCTTTCTTT,CASTIVGGHTEAFF
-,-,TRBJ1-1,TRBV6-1,TGTGCCGGAGGGCCCCTGGACACTGAAGCTTTCTTT,CAGGPLDTEAFF
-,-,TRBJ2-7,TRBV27,TGTGCCAGCAGTTTAGGGCGTTCCTACGAGCAGTACTTC,CASSLGRSYEQYF
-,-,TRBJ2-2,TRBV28,TGTGCCAGCCGCATTACAGGAACCAGCGGGGAGCTGTTTTTT,CASRITGTSGELFF
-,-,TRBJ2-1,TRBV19,TGTGCCAGTAGTATACCTCGGTGGGGGGCGTCCTTCAATGAGCAGTTCTTC,CASSIPRWGASFNEQFF
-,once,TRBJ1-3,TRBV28,TGTGCCAGCAGTACCCGTATACCTGGAAACACCATATATTTT,CASSTRIPGNTIYF
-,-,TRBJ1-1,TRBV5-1,TGCGCCAGCAGCTTGGCCACGGGGCTAGAAGCTTTCTTT,CASSLATGLEAFF
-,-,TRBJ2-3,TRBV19,TGTGCCAGTAGTATTGGTCAGAACACAGATACGCAGTATTTT,CASSIGQNTDTQYF
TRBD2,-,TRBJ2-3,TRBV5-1,TGCGCCAGCAGCTTGGAAGTCGCGGGAGTTTTAGATACGCAGTATTTT,CASSLEVAGVLDTQYF
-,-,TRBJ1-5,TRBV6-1,TGTGCCAGCAGTGGGACGGGGCCCCAGCATTTT,CASSGTGPQHF
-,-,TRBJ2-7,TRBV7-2,TGTGCCAGCAGCTCCAGGGACGAGAAGCGCTACGAGCAGTACTTC,CASSSRDEKRYEQYF
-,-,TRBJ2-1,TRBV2,TGTGCCAGCACAGGGATGGAGGCCTCCTACAATGAGCAGTTCTTC,CASTGMEASYNEQFF
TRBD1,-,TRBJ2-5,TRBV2,TGTGCCAGCAGCGACGGGGGACAGGAGGAGCAGTACTTC,CASSDGGQEEQYF
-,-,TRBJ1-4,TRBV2,TGTGCCAGCAGTCCCGGGACGGCTTATGAAAAACTGTTTTTT,CASSPGTAYEKLFF
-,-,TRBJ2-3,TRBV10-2,TGCGCCAGCAGTGGAGGCCCTAAAGCAGATACGCAGTATTTT,CASSGGPKADTQYF
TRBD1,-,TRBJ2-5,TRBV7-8,TGTGCCAGCAGCTTAGAGGCCGGGACAGGGAGAAAGACCCAGTACTTC,CASSLEAGTGRKTQYF
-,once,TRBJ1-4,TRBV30,TGTGCCTGGAGTGTTGGGGCAACTAATGAAAAACTGTTTTTT,CAWSVGATNEKLFF
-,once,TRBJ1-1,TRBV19,TGTGCCAGTAGTATTTCCCTACTCACTGAAGCTTTCTTT,CASSISLLTEAFF
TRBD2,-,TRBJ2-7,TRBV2,TGTGCCAGCAAACAAACCTACTCCGGGACTAGCGCCCACGAGCAGTACTTC,CASKQTYSGTSAHEQYF
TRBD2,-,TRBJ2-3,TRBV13,TGTGCCAGCAGCCAGTGGGCTAGCGGGTTGCGGGAGGGTAGCACAGATACGCAGTATTTT,CASSQWASGLREGSTDTQYF
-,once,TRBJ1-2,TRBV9,TGTGCCAGCAGCGCTACCATTGGACAGACCGGAGGGGAGGGCTACACCTTC,CASSATIGQTGGEGYTF
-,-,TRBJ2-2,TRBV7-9,TGTGCCAGCAGCACTAGACCGGGAGAACCTGCGAACACCGGGGAGCTGTTTTTT,CASSTRPGEPANTGELFF
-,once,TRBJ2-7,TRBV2,TGTGCCAGCAGTGAGGTAGTCTACGAGCAGTACTTC,CASSEVVYEQYF
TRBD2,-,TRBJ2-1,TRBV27,TGTGCCAGCAGTACTCGACTAGCGGGAGATCCCAATGAGCAGTTCTTC,CASSTRLAGDPNEQFF
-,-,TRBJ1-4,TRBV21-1,TGTGCCAGCAGCACGGAAGCTAATGAAAAACTGTTTTTT,CASSTEANEKLFF